This T cell receptor beta chain comes out of a study of read filtering for tumor transcriptome and immune sequencing. Study at large: Patients were around 17 male and about 14 female, mean age around 70 years, range about 47 to 85. Per sample, TCR-region reads ranged about 4.05 to 11 million by IR-seq, about 75 to 1273 by RNA-seq. Study conclusions and caveats: Correlation between methods rose after single-read clonotypes were removed.

Trimming removed 6 bases from V and 8 bases from J; junction bases left unmatched: 9. The CDR3 is made up of 14 amino acids. Only a few counts were recorded for this clonotype. Its antigen is not known. From 350 to 500 ng of RNA, a library with molecular barcoded alpha/delta and beta/gamma adaptors was made. TCRdb recomputed calls from the reads with MiXCR, one row per CDR3 protein. The repertoire holds approximately 93,000 distinct CDR3 sequences, with 20% to 25% as singletons. This chain joins TRBV12-3 or TRBV12-4 and TRBJ1-4; 7 bases match TRBD1. The sample was a population of CD138-negative cells sorted from bone marrow. The sequence came from a donor over 35 with multiple myeloma. CDR3 loop: CASRSGTVGEKLFF. The CDR3, as DNA: TGTGCCAGCAGGTCCGGGACAGTCGGGGAAAAACTGTTTTTT.